The entry below gives a single T cell receptor beta chain sequence along with its context. The antigen is unknown. This sample was taken from a study of cytomegalovirus exposure and HLA in healthy donors. Assay: immunoSEQ multiplex PCR; the TCRdb copy retains only in-frame clones and omits some. Among 97,000 or so clones listed, around 90% were seen once. Study-level points and caveats: The study listed 150 to 200 cytomegalovirus-associated TCR beta chains.

This clonotype originated in a woman aged 25 to 45 in good health and CMV-seronegative. Sequenced sample: PBMCs.

The CDR3 reads CASSEPRPGTGNTGELFF. The CDR3 DNA sequence: TGTGCCAGCAGTGAGCCAAGACCCGGGACAGGGAACACCGGGGAGCTGTTTTTT. The V and J genes are TRBV6-1 and TRBJ2-2; 8 bases agree with TRBD1. This CDR3 is built from 18 residues. Per germline, CDR1 MNHNS and CDR2 SASEGT. The junction had 10 bases not matched to a gene; V was cut back by 3 bases and J by 1 base.